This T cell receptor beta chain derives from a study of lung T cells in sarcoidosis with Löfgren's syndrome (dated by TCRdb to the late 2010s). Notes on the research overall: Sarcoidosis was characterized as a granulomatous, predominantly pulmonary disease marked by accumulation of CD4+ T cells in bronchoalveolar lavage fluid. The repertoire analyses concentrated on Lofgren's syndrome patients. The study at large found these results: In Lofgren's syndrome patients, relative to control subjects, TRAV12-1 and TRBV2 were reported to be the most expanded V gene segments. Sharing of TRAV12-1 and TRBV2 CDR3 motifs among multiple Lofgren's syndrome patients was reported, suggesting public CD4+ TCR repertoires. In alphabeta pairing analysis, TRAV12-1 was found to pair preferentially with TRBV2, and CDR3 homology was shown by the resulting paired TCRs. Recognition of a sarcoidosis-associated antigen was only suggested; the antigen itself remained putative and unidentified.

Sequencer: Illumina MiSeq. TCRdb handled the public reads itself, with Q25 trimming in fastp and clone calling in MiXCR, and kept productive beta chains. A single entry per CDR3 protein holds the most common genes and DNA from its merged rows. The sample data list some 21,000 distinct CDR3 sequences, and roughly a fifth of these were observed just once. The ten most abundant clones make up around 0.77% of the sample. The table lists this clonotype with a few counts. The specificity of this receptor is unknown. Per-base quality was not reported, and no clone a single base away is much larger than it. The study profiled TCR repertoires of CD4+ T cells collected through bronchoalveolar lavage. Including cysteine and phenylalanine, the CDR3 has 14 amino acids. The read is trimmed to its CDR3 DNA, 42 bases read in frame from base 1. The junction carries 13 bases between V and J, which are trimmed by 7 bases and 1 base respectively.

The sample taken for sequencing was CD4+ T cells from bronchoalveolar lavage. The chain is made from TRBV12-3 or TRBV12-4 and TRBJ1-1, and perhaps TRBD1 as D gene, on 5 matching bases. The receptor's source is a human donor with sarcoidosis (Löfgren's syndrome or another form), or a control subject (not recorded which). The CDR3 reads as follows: CASTFRRGNTEAFF. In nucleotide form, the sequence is TGTGCCAGCACATTCAGGAGGGGGAACACTGAAGCTTTCTTT.